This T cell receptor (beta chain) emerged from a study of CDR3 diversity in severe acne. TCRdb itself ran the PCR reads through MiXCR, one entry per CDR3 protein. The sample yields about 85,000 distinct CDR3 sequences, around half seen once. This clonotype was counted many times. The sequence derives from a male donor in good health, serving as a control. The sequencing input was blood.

The CDR3 loop is CATSRDGDSDQPQHF. CDR3 sequence (DNA): TGTGCCACCAGCAGAGACGGGGACAGTGATCAGCCCCAGCATTTT. V and J are TRBV15 and TRBJ1-5; 7 bases agree with TRBD1. This CDR3 is built from 15 residues. After removal of 0 bases from V and 5 bases from J, the junction contained 4 bases not matched to a gene. The germline V gene has CDR1 LNHNV and CDR2 YYDKDF (reference sequence).